This T cell receptor beta chain comes out of a study of metastatic and nonmetastatic thyroid tumors. The wider study: Malignant and benign thyroid patients had repertoires compared in peripheral blood and tumor or nodule tissue. Whole-study findings and limits: In both blood and tumor samples, TCR beta diversity was reported significantly higher for malignant than benign nodules.

The V end was cut by 4 bases, the J end by 9 bases, with 10 bases between. CDR1 is MNHEY and CDR2 is SVGAGI in the germline V gene. The CDR3 runs 13 residues. Original processing methods: It was from CDR3 differences across clinicopathological groups that a distant-metastasis classifier for papillary thyroid cancer was built. TCRdb re-clonotyped the PCR reads through MiXCR. For this entry, the V and J calls and clone size follow TCRdb and not the study's own pipeline. This table has some 36,000 clones, about a sixth appearing once. There were no patients who had received any treatment before thyroid surgery. This clone came up a few times. Its specificity is not known.

The chain combines TRBV6-5 with TRBJ1-6, with D unclear. Sample: blood. The source is a male donor with papillary thyroid cancer or a benign thyroid nodule (not recorded which). Some clones in this sample may be carry-over from other donors' samples. CDR3 coding DNA: TGTGCCAGCAGTTCGTCCACGGTTTCACCCCTCCACTTT. Protein product: CASSSSTVSPLHF.